The TCR beta chain described here comes from a study of OX40 agonist ivuxolimab in advanced cancers. Between the trimmed V and J ends, which lost 0 bases and 0 bases, there was a span of 3 bases. This CDR3 spans 14 amino acids. Germline values: CDR1 SGHDT, CDR2 YYEEEE. Assay used: immunoSEQ multiplex PCR; TCRdb lists only in-frame clones, some missing. The table records some 76,000 clones, approximately 93% of them present only once. This clone turned up a few times. Material: CD4+ or CD8+ T cells sorted from blood, obtained in a trial of the OX40 agonist ivuxolimab. This clonotype was sampled from an adult with an advanced solid tumor such as melanoma, head and neck, liver or kidney cancer. The genes are TRBV5-6 and TRBJ1-4; D uncertain. The CDR3 loop reads CASSLVATNEKLFF. CDR3 bases: TGTGCCAGCAGCTTGGTGGCAACTAATGAAAAACTGTTTTTT. The whole variable domain, remainder taken from reference TRBV5-6 and TRBJ1-4, is DAGVTQSPTHLIKTRGQQVTLRCSPKSGHDTVSWYQQALGQGPQFIFQYYEEEERQRGNFPDRFSGHQFPNYSSELNVNALLLGDSALYLCASSLVATNEKLFFGSGTQLSVL.